This T cell receptor (beta chain) comes out of a study of cytomegalovirus exposure and HLA in healthy donors. The study's findings and limits: Immune exposure data for these donors was limited to CMV serostatus. One variant, a missense change in DCLRE1C, was linked in a later analysis to TCR beta V- and J-gene trimming. Rarity held for most TCR sequences, but there were some public TCRs that occurred in many donors. Most CMV-associated TCR beta chains appeared HLA-restricted in a later analysis.

Worth noting for this clone: Its specificity is unknown.

The CDR3 runs 18 residues. Germline values: CDR1 MDHEN, CDR2 SYDVKM. The V end was cut by 6 bases, the J end by 0 bases, with 20 bases between. PCR was performed using 60 Vbeta and 13 Jbeta primers. Using immunoSEQ multiplex PCR, the repertoire was profiled, and TCRdb retains in-frame clones only, with some absent. The profile shows about 190,000 clones, over 70% of them singletons. The chain employs TRBV28 and TRBJ1-4; the D gene is possibly TRBD1 (5 bases). This receptor was obtained from a man younger than 45 in good health and CMV-seronegative. Sequences were obtained from PBMCs. CDR3: CASSSWTNPETTNEKLFF. The DNA for the CDR3 is TGTGCCAGCAGCTCCTGGACAAACCCTGAGACAACTAATGAAAAACTGTTTTTT.